These 2 T cell receptor beta chains were all obtained from the same sample, sequenced in a study of blood T cell repertoires in COVID-19. The assay was immunoSEQ multiplex PCR, and TCRdb's table has in-frame clones only and misses some. Among 190,000 or so clones listed, around four fifths were seen once. The sample was peripheral blood. The receptors shown here come from a man aged 50 to 60 with active or convalescent COVID-19.

The DNA for the CDR3 is TGTGCCAGCAGTTTATCATCCGGGACAGGGTTCACAGATACGCAGTATTTT. Translation: CASSLSSGTGFTDTQYF. The rearrangement uses TRBV27 and TRBJ2-3; 9 bases align to TRBD1. The CDR3 is 17 amino acids. Trimming took 0 bases from V and 2 from J; bases not matched to a gene: 6. Germline lookup yields CDR1 MNHEY and CDR2 SMNVEV (reference sequence).

The rearrangement uses TRBV4-1 and TRBJ1-1, with D unclear. The CDR3 sequence is 14 residues long. The germline gives CDR1 MGHRA, CDR2 YSYEKL. Trimming stripped 6 bases from V and 4 bases from J, with 15 bases between. CDR3 coding DNA: TGCGCCAGCAGGGTGGAGCGGGAAAGCACTGAAGCTTTCTTT. Translating gives CASRVERESTEAFF.